This TCR beta chain was captured in a study of cytomegalovirus exposure and HLA in healthy donors (dated by TCRdb to about 2017). In the study overall: The 650 to 750 repertoires of the first cohort and the 110 or so validation repertoires were produced on the same platform, according to a later analysis. In addition to the first cohort of roughly 700 subjects, a separate validation cohort of 130 or so different subjects was used. High-throughput TCR immunosequencing, statistical association of individual TCRs with disease status, and machine learning were combined to predict cytomegalovirus infection status. The aim of the study was to test whether cataloging public T cell receptors could identify signatures of past pathogen exposure. Study-wide conclusions, independent of this receptor: A few of the identified cytomegalovirus-associated TCR beta chains were confirmed in vitro to be specific for cytomegalovirus antigens. In a later analysis, TCRs clustered in the first cohort were found to also tend to co-occur in the roughly 130 validation repertoires, with approximately 95% of cluster scores above 0. The study listed 150 to 200 TCR beta chains as associated with cytomegalovirus. Most TCR sequences were observed very rarely across donors, whereas some public TCRs were present in many individuals. A later analysis lacked HLA typing for the validation cohort, so it scored co-occurrence in that cohort across all 120 repertoires. The classifier was reported to diagnose cytomegalovirus status with high specificity and sensitivity in both the original and validation cohorts. It was suggested by the authors that the approach could potentially be generalized to other disease states and immunological phenotypes.

CDR1 is given as MNHNY and CDR2 as SVGAGI, both from the germline V gene (reference sequence). The CDR3 goes from the cysteine to the phenylalanine over 14 residues. Just the 42-base CDR3 DNA is kept, in frame starting at base 1. The V end gives up 6 bases and the J end 3 bases, leaving 5 bases in the junction not matched to a gene. This clone has only one observation. Its antigen target is currently unknown. No base quality values were provided; no much bigger clone lies one nucleotide off. Donors formed part of the validation cohort, which comprised over a hundred subjects and was distinct from the first cohort of over 500 subjects. Libraries were built with the immunoSEQ multiplex PCR assay. Per the authors' processing: To diagnose cytomegalovirus status from the catalog of TCR beta chain sequences, a statistical classification framework was built. The immuneACCESS repertoire file appears here via TCRdb, limited to in-frame rearrangements. These files lack a portion of the clones; in checked studies, under half of the deficit traces to unresolved V genes, and the cause of the others is not known. The DNA gave D and trimming, while V, J and clone size come from that table. A total of fewer than 250,000 clones appear in this sample, approximately 85% of them only once. Almost 1.5% of the sample belongs to the ten largest clones.

This clonotype was obtained from a woman aged 18-29 years in good health and CMV-seronegative. Sequencing was carried out using PBMCs. The sequence links TRBV6-6 to TRBJ2-7; 10 central bases correspond to TRBD1. CDR3 sequence: CASRSRDRGYEQYF. The sequenced DNA: TGTGCCAGCAGGTCCCGGGACAGGGGCTACGAGCAGTACTTC.